This T cell receptor beta chain is from a study of immune evolution from preneoplasia to lung adenocarcinoma. Study-wide results and caveats: Normal lung had highest clonality; later lesions appeared denser, more diverse.

As to this clone: Its antigen remains unidentified.

Sequenced by immunoSEQ multiplex PCR; TCRdb stores in-frame clones only, minus some. This table has about 6,500 clones, more than 80% appearing once. CDR1 is MNHEY and CDR2 is SVGAGI in the germline V gene. CDR3 length equals 12 residues. The V gene lost 2 bases and the J gene lost 10 bases, with 9 bases spanning the gap. The sequencing input was FFPE lung adenocarcinoma in situ tissue. V is TRBV6-5 and J is TRBJ1-5, with a weak D call TRBD1 (6 bases). This sequence originates from a donor aged 70 or older with lung adenocarcinoma. The CDR3 DNA is TGTGCCAGCAGTTACACGACAGGCCCCCAGCATTTT. Protein sequence: CASSYTTGPQHF.